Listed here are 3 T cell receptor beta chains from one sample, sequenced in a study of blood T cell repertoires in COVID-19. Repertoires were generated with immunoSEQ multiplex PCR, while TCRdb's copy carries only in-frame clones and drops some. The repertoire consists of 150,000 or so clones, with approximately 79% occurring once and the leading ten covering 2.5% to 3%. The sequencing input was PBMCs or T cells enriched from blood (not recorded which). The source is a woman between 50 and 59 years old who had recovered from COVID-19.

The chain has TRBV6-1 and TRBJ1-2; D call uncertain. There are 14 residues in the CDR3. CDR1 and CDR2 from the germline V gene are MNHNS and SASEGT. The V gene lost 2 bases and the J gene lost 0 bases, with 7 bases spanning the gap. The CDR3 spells CASSEMAANYGYTF. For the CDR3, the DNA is TGTGCCAGCAGTGAAATGGCTGCTAACTATGGCTACACCTTC.

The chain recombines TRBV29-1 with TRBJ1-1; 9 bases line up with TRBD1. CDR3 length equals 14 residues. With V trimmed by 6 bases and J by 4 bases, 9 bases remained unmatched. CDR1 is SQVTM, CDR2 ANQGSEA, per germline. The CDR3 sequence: CSVEWTGAGTEAFF. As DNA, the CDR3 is TGCAGCGTGGAATGGACAGGGGCGGGCACTGAAGCTTTCTTT. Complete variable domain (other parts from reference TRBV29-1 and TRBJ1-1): SAVISQKPSRDICQRGTSLTIQCQVDSQVTMMFWYRQQPGQSLTLIATANQGSEATYESGFVIDKFPISRPNLTFSTLTVSNMSPEDSSIYLCSVEWTGAGTEAFFGQGTRLTVV.

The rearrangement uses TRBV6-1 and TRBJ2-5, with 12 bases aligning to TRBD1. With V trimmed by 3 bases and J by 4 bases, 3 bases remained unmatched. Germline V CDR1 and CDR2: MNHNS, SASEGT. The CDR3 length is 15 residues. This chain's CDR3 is CASSDWDRGPETQYF. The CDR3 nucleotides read TGTGCCAGCAGTGATTGGGACAGGGGGCCAGAGACCCAGTACTTC.